A single T cell receptor beta chain is shown here with its context. Its antigen target is currently unknown. There are no base qualities to consult, and no much larger clone falls within one base. Libraries were constructed by PCR. These reads were obtained on an Illumina HiSeq 2500. TCR libraries were prepared with molecular barcoding, using unique molecular identifiers to normalize TCRbeta repertoire quantification. The public sequencing data were trimmed at Q25 with fastp and processed into clonotypes with MiXCR by TCRdb, which kept only in-frame beta chains. Each entry is one CDR3 protein sequence, shown with its most common DNA and genes. In this sample the table shows hundreds of thousands of distinct CDR3 sequences, roughly a tenth of which occur a single time. 4% to 5% of the sample goes to the ten largest clones. The data were taken from a study of T-cell reconstitution after alpha-beta-depleted transplantation in children (dated by TCRdb to the mid-2010s). Study-level background: The study quantitatively tracked T-cell immune reconstitution after TCRalphabeta/CD19-depleted allogeneic hematopoietic cell transplantation in children using TCR repertoire profiling.

The sequencing used PBMCs from the stem cell graft donor, collected from the stem cell graft. The TCR was taken from a human donor who donated a stem cell graft to a child with acute myeloid leukemia.

The DNA reads as follows: TGTGCCAGCAGCTTTGGGAGGGTGGGGTCACCCCTCCACTTT. It translates to CASSFGRVGSPLHF. The rearrangement joined TRBV13 to TRBJ1-6; the D gene lacks a confident call. The CDR3, cysteine through phenylalanine, is 14 amino acids long. Left in the record is the CDR3 DNA by itself, 42 bases read in frame from the first base. CDR1 and CDR2 are read off the germline V gene (reference sequence) as PRHDT and FYEKMQ. At the junction V is shortened by 3 bases and J by 10 bases, with 13 bases in between.